This T cell receptor beta chain was identified in a study of cytomegalovirus exposure and HLA in healthy donors. This clone was recorded a few times. Antigen unknown. Points from the study as a whole: The authors later linked a missense DCLRE1C variant to TCR beta V- and J-gene trimming. Most sequenced TCRs were rare (though some public TCRs occurred in many donors).

The germline V gene has CDR1 MNHEY and CDR2 SVGAGI. This CDR3 is built from 15 residues. Trimming took 5 bases from V and 4 from J; bases not matched to a gene: 6. Donors were ostensibly healthy at sampling, although undocumented immune exposures were probable. Amplification used 60 Vbeta primers and 13 Jbeta primers. The method was immunoSEQ multiplex PCR; TCRdb's version includes in-frame clones alone and lacks a portion of them. The sample comprises about 110,000 clones, around 75% of which are singletons, and 0.85% to 0.9% rests with the top ten. The receptor's source is a woman younger than 45 in good health and CMV-seronegative. The gene calls are TRBV6-5 and TRBJ2-2; 8 positions match TRBD1. Sequenced material: PBMCs. Written as DNA, the CDR3 is TGTGCCAGCAGTATAACCAGGGGGCTCACCGGGGAGCTGTTTTTT. This encodes CASSITRGLTGELFF.